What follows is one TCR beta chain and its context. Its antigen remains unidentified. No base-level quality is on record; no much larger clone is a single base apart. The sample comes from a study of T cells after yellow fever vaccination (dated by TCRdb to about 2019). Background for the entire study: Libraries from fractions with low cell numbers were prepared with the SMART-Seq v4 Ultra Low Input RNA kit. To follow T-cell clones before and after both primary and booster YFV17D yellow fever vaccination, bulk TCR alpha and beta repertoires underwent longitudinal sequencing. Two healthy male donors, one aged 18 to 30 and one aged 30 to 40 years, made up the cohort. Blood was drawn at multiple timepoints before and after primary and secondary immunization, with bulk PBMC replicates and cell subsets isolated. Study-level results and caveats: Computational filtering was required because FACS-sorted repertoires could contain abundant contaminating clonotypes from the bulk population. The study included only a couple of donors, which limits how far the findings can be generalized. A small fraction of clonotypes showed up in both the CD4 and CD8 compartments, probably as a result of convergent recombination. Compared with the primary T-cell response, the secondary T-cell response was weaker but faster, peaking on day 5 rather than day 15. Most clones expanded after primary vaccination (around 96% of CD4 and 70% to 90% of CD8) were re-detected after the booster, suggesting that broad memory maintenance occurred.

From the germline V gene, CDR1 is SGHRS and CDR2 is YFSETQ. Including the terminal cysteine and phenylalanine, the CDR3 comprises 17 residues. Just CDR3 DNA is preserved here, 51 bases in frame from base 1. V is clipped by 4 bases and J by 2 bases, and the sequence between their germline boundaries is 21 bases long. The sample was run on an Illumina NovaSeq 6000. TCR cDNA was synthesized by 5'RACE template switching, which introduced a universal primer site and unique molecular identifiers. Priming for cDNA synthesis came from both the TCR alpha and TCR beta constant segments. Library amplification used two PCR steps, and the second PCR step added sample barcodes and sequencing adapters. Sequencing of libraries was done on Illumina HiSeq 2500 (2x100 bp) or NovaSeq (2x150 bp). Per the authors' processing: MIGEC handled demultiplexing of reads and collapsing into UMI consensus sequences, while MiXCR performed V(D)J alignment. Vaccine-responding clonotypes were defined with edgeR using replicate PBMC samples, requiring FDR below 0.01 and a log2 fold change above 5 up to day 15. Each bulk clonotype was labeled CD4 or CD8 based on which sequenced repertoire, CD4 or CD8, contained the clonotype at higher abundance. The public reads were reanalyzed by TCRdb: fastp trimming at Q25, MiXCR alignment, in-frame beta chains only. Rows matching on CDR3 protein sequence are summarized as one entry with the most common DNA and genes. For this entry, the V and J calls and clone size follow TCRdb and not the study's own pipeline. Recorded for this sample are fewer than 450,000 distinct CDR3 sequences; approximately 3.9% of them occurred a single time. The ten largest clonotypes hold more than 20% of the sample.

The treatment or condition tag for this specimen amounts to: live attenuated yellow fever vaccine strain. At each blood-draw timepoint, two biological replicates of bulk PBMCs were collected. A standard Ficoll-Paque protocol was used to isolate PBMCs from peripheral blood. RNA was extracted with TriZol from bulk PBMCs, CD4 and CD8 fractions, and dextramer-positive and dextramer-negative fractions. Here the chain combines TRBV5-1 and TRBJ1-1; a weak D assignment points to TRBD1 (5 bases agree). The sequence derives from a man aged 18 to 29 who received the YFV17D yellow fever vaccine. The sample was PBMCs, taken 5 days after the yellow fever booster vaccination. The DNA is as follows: TGCGCCAGCAGCGCGGGATCTGCGGGACCTCTAAACACTGAAGCTTTCTTT. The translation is CASSAGSAGPLNTEAFF. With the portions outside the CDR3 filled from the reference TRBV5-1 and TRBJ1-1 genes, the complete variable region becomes KAGVTQTPRYLIKTRGQQVTLSCSPISGHRSVSWYQQTPGQGLQFLFEYFSETQRNKGNFPGRFSGRQFSNSRSEMNVSTLELGDSALYLCASSAGSAGPLNTEAFFGQGTRLTVV.